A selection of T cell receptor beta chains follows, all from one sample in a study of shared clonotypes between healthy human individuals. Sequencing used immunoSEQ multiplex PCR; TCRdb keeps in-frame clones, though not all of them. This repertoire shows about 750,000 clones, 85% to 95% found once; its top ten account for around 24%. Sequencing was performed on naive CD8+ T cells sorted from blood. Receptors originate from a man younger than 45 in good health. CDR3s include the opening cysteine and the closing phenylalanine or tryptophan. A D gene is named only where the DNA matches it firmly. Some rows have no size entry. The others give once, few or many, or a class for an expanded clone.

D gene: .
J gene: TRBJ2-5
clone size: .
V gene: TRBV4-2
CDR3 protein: CASSPPGINQETQYF
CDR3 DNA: TGTGCCAGCAGCCCGCCCGGGATTAACCAAGAGACCCAGTACTTC

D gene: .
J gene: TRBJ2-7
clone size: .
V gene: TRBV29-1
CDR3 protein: CSVERSDYEQYF
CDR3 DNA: TGCAGCGTTGAAAGGTCCGACTACGAGCAGTACTTC

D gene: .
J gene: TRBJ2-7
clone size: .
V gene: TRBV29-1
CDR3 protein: CSVGGQGNYEQYF
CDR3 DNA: TGCAGCGTGGGAGGGCAGGGGAACTACGAGCAGTACTTC

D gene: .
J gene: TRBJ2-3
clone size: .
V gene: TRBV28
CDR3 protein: CASSFISLDTQYF
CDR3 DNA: TGTGCCAGCAGTTTTATATCTCTGGATACGCAGTATTTT

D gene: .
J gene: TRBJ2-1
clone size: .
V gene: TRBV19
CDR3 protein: CASSIDVVPGTYNEQFF
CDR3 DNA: TGTGCCAGTAGTATAGACGTAGTACCGGGAACCTACAATGAGCAGTTCTTC

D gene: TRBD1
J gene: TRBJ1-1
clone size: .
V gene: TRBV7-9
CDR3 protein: CASSSGTGRRGTEAFF
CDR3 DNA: TGTGCCAGCAGCTCCGGGACAGGGAGGCGCGGCACTGAAGCTTTCTTT

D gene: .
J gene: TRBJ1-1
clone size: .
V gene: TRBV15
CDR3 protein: CATSKQPPNTEAFF
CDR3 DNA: TGTGCCACCAGCAAACAACCCCCGAACACTGAAGCTTTCTTT

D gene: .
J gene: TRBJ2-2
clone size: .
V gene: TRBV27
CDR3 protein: CASSDTNTGELFF
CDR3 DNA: TGTGCCAGCAGCGATACGAACACCGGGGAGCTGTTTTTT

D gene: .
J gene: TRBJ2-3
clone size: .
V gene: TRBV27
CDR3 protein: CASSLFEGEAENDTQYF
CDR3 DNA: TGTGCCAGCAGTTTATTCGAGGGGGAGGCCGAAAATGATACGCAGTATTTT

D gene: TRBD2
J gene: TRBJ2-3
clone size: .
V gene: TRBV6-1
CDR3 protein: CASSEFLLRETGTSSSTDTQYF
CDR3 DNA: TGTGCCAGCAGTGAATTTTTATTACGGGAGACCGGGACTAGCAGTAGTACAGATACGCAGTATTTT

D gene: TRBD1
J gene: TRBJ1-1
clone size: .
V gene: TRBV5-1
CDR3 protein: CASSYGQDNTEAFF
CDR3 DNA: TGCGCCAGCAGCTATGGACAGGACAACACTGAAGCTTTCTTT

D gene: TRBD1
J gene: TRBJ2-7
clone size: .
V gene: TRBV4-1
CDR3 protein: CASSQEGQGRFVHEQYF
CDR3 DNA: TGCGCCAGCAGCCAAGAGGGACAGGGGAGGTTCGTCCACGAGCAGTACTTC

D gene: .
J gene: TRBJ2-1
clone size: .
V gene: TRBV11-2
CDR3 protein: CASSPTGTLSYNEQFF
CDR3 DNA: TGTGCCAGCAGCCCCACCGGGACACTCTCCTACAATGAGCAGTTCTTC

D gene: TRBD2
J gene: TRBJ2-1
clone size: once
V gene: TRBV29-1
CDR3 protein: CSVYKATSGSYNEQFF
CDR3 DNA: TGCAGCGTTTACAAAGCGACTAGCGGAAGCTACAATGAGCAGTTCTTC

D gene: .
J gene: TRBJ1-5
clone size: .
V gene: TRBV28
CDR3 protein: CASSFTWQVNQPQHF
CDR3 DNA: TGTGCCAGCAGTTTTACTTGGCAAGTAAATCAGCCCCAGCATTTT

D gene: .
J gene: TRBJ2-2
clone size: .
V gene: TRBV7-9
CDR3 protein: CASSSSSTGELFF
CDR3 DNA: TGTGCCAGCAGTTCTAGCTCCACCGGGGAGCTGTTTTTT

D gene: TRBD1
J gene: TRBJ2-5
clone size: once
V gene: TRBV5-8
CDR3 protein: CASSARMDRGTRPETQYF
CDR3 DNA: TGTGCCAGCAGCGCGAGGATGGACAGGGGAACGCGCCCGGAGACCCAGTACTTC

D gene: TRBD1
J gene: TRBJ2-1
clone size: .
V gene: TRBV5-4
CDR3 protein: CASSFGQGNEQFF
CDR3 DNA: TGTGCCAGCAGCTTCGGACAGGGCAATGAGCAGTTCTTC

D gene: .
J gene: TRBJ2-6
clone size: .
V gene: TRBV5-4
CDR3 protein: CASTGTGANVLTF
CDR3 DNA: TGTGCCAGTACAGGGACTGGGGCCAACGTCCTGACTTTC

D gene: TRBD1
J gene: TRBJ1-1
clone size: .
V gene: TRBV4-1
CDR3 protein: CASSQLTDRANTEAFF
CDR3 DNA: TGCGCCAGCAGCCAACTCACCGACAGGGCTAACACTGAAGCTTTCTTT

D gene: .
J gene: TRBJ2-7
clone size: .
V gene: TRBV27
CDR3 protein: CASSLFRLGYEQYF
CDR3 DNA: TGTGCCAGCAGTTTATTCCGATTGGGCTACGAGCAGTACTTC

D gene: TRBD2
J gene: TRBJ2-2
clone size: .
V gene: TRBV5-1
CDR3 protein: CASSPWTSGGTGELFF
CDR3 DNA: TGCGCCAGCAGCCCGTGGACTAGCGGGGGAACCGGGGAGCTGTTTTTT

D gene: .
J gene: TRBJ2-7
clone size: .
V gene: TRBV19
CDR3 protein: CASSADRLAYEQYF
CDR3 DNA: TGTGCCAGTAGCGCTGACAGGCTAGCCTACGAGCAGTACTTC

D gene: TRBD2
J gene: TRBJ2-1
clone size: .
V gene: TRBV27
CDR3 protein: CASSLSRTRPLFF
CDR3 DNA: TGTGCCAGCAGTTTATCGAGGACTAGACCATTGTTCTTC

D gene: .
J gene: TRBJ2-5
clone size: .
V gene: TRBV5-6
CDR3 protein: CASSLGLIRVEGETQYF
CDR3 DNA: TGTGCCAGCAGCTTGGGACTTATCCGGGTCGAGGGGGAGACCCAGTACTTC

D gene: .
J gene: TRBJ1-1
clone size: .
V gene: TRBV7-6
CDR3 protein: CASSLIHGTEAFF
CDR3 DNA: TGTGCCAGCAGCTTAATACATGGCACTGAAGCTTTCTTT

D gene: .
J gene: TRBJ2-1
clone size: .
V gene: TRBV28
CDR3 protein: CASGYEQFF
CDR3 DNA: TGTGCCAGCGGCTATGAGCAGTTCTTC

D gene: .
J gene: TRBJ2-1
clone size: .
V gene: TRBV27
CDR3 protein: CASRDTGDEQFF
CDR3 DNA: TGTGCCAGCAGGGACACCGGGGATGAGCAGTTCTTC

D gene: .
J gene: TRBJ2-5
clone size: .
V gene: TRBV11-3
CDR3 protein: CASSTTIQETQYF
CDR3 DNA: TGTGCCAGCAGTACCACAATCCAAGAGACCCAGTACTTC

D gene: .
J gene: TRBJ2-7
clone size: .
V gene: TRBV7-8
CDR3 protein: CASSPSGRSSYEQYF
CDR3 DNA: TGTGCCAGCAGCCCGAGCGGGCGCAGCTCCTACGAGCAGTACTTC

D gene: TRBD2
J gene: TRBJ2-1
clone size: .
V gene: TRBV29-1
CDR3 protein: CSVEGLAGYNEQFF
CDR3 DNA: TGCAGCGTTGAAGGGCTAGCGGGATACAATGAGCAGTTCTTC

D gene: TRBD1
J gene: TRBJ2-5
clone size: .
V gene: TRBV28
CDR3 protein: CAHGQGAVQETQYF
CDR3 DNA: TGTGCCCACGGACAGGGGGCGGTACAAGAGACCCAGTACTTC

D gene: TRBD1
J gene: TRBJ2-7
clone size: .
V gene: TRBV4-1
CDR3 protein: CASSRAGTDSYEQYF
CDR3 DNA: TGCGCCAGCAGCCGAGCCGGGACAGACTCCTACGAGCAGTACTTC

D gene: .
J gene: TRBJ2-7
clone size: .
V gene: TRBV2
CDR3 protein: CASSDLGSFSYEQYF
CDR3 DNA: TGTGCCAGCAGTGACTTAGGAAGCTTTTCCTACGAGCAGTACTTC

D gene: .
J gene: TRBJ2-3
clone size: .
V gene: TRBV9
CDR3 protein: CASSASPNGLDTQYF
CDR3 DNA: TGTGCCAGCAGCGCCTCCCCTAATGGGCTAGATACGCAGTATTTT

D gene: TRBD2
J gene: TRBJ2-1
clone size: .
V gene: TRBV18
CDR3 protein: CASSPSGRNNEQFF
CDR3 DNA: TGTGCCAGCTCACCAAGCGGGAGGAACAATGAGCAGTTCTTC

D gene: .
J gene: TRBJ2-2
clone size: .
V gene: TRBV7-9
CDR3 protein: CASSLSRVRRTGELFF
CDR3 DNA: TGTGCCAGCAGCTTATCGCGGGTCCGGCGCACCGGGGAGCTGTTTTTT

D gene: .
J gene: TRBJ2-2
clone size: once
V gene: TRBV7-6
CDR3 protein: CASSLGIEIGYTGELFF
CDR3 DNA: TGTGCCAGCAGCTTAGGCATCGAGATCGGGTACACCGGGGAGCTGTTTTTT

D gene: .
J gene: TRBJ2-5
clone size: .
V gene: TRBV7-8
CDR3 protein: CASSLTRDTYNQETQYF
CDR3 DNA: TGTGCCAGCAGCTTAACCCGGGACACCTACAACCAAGAGACCCAGTACTTC

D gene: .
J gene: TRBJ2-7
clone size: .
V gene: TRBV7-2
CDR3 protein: CASSSYLGQVLSSSYEQYF
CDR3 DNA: TGTGCCAGCAGCTCCTACCTCGGGCAGGTCCTCTCCTCCTCCTACGAGCAGTACTTC

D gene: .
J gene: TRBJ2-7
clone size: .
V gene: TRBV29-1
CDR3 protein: CSVEELDNYEQYF
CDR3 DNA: TGCAGCGTTGAAGAACTGGACAACTACGAGCAGTACTTC

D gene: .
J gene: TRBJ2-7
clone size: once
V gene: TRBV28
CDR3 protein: CASIFSGSSYEQYF
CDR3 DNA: TGTGCCAGCATTTTCTCAGGGAGCTCCTACGAGCAGTACTTC

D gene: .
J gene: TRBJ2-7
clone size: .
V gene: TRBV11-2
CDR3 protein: CASSLAYGPSYEQYF
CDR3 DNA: TGTGCCAGCAGCTTGGCTTACGGCCCCTCCTACGAGCAGTACTTC

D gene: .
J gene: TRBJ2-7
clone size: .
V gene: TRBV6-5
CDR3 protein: CASSYGLSYEQYF
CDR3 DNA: TGTGCCAGCAGTTACGGACTCTCCTACGAGCAGTACTTC

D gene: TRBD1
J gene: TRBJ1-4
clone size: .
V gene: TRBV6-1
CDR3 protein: CASREETGATNEKLFF
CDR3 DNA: TGTGCCAGCAGAGAAGAAACAGGGGCAACTAATGAAAAACTGTTTTTT

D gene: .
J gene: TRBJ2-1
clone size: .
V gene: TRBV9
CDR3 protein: CASSVGSNEQFF
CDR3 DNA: TGTGCCAGCAGCGTAGGGAGTAATGAGCAGTTCTTC

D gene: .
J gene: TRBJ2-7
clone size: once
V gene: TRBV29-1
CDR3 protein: CSVVAARSYEQYF
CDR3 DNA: TGCAGCGTTGTGGCAGCCCGCTCCTACGAGCAGTACTTC

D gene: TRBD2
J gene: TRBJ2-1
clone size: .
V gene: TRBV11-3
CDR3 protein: CASSSTSGRYNEQFF
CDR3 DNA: TGTGCCAGCAGCTCGACTAGCGGGAGATACAATGAGCAGTTCTTC